Each of the 6 T cell receptor beta chains below was sequenced from the same sample in a study of cytomegalovirus exposure and HLA in healthy donors. It was with 60 Vbeta and 13 Jbeta primers that the PCR ran. Sequenced by immunoSEQ multiplex PCR; TCRdb stores in-frame clones only, minus some. In the table there are 150,000 to 250,000 clones, over 75% of which are singletons. Sequencing input: PBMCs. Receptor source: a boy aged 2 to 10 in good health and CMV-seronegative.

This chain connects TRBV29-1 to TRBJ1-4; possible D gene TRBD1, 6 bases. Trimming pared 2 bases from V and 10 bases from J, leaving 11 bases between. The germline V gene encodes CDR1 SQVTM and CDR2 ANQGSEA. This CDR3 is built from 12 residues. The CDR3 DNA sequence: TGCAGCGTTGAACTCCAGGGGTCAAAACTGTTTTTT. Encoded protein: CSVELQGSKLFF.

The rearrangement uses TRBV6-6 and TRBJ2-7; the match to TRBD2 covers 8 bases. The CDR3 runs 15 residues. J lost 1 base, V lost 5 bases, and 7 bases had no gene match. Germline-derived CDR1 and CDR2 are MNHNY and SVGAGI (reference sequence). CDR3 in DNA: TGTGCCAGCAGTCCCCTCGGGACTAGGTCCTACGAGCAGTACTTC. It yields the protein CASSPLGTRSYEQYF.

There are a few counts of this clone. This chain joins TRBV6-5 and TRBJ1-6; a weak D match, TRBD1 (5 bases). Between the trimmed V and J ends, which lost 3 bases and 9 bases, there was a span of 12 bases. CDR3 size: 14 residues. Per the germline V gene, CDR1 is MNHEY and CDR2 is SVGAGI. The CDR3 DNA is TGTGCCAGCAGTTATCGGGGCGGGGCTTCACCCCTCCACTTT. Translation: CASSYRGGASPLHF.

The chain is built from TRBV9 and TRBJ1-2; D call uncertain. Trimming stripped 6 bases from V and 0 bases from J, with 12 bases between. The CDR3 contains 14 residues. Germline V gives CDR1 SGDLS, CDR2 YYNGEE. The CDR3 sequence: CASTAADSNYGYTF. DNA of the CDR3: TGTGCCAGCACTGCAGCGGATTCTAACTATGGCTACACCTTC.

The chain joins TRBV20-1 to TRBJ1-1; D gene uncertain. Per germline, CDR1 DFQATT and CDR2 SNEGSKA (reference sequence). V was pared by 5 bases and J by 0 bases, with 4 bases between. The length of the CDR3 is 11 residues. The CDR3 here is CSALMNTEAFF. CDR3 DNA: TGCAGTGCTCTTATGAACACTGAAGCTTTCTTT.

This chain joins TRBV6-1 and TRBJ2-7; 14 nucleotides line up with TRBD2. This CDR3 comprises 15 residues. Germline CDR1 MNHNS, CDR2 SASEGT. Unmatched junction bases numbered 4, after V lost 7 bases and J lost 2 bases. The CDR3 region is CASTWTSGGPYEQYF. CDR3 sequence (DNA): TGTGCCAGCACCTGGACTAGCGGGGGGCCCTACGAGCAGTACTTC.